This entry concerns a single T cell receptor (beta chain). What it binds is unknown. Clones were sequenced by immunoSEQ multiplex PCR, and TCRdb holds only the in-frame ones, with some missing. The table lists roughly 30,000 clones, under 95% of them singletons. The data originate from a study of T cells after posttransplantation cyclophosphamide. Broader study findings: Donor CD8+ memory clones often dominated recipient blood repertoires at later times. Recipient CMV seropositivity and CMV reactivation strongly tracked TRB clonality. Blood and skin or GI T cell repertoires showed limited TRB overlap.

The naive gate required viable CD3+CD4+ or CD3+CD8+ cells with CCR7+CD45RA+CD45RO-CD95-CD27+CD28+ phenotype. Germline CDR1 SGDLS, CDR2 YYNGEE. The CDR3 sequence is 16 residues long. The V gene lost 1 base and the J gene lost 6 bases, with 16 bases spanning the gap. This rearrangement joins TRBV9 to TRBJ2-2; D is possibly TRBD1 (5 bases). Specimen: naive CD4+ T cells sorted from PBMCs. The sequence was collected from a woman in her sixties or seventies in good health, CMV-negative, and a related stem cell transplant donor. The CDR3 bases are TGTGCCAGCAGCGTACGGCCAGGGCACTCATCCGGGGAGCTGTTTTTT. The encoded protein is CASSVRPGHSSGELFF.